These 19 T cell receptor beta chains came from one sample sequenced in a study of CD8 T cells in Susac syndrome. cDNA came from around 0.5 to 1 ug RNA primed by random hexamers. TCRdb independently ran MiXCR on the immunoSEQ multiplex PCR reads; one entry per CDR3 protein. The table lists 330,000 or so distinct CDR3 sequences, roughly 85% of them singletons. Sequenced material: CD8+ T cells from PBMCs. The receptor source for this set is a human donor with multiple sclerosis.

CDR3 nucleotides: TGTGCCAGCGGAACCGTGGGACAGAGCAACACTGAAGCTTTCTTT. It specifies CASGTVGQSNTEAFF. The chain employs TRBV12-3 or TRBV12-4 and TRBJ1-1; 7 bases are a match to TRBD1. The CDR3 length is 15 residues. Trimming took 8 bases from V and 2 from J; bases not matched to a gene: 11.

This clonotype appeared once. The chain couples TRBV12-3 or TRBV12-4 to TRBJ2-3; 10 bases are a match to TRBD2. This CDR3 spans 15 amino acids. Germline trimming cut 6 bases from V and 4 bases from J; bases unmatched to any gene: 7. The CDR3 DNA follows: TGTGCCAGCAGCCCCGGGACTAGCGAGGCAGATACGCAGTATTTT. Protein sequence: CASSPGTSEADTQYF.

This chain connects TRBV7-9 to TRBJ1-1, with 9 positions matching TRBD1. The CDR3 contains 14 residues. CDR1 and CDR2 (germline): SEHNR, FQNEAQ (reference sequence). Trimming removed 1 base from V and 5 bases from J; junction bases left unmatched: 2. The CDR3 nucleotides are TGTGCCAGCAGCTTAGAGGGACAGGGTACTGAAGCTTTCTTT. As protein: CASSLEGQGTEAFF.

The rearrangement joins TRBV5-4 to TRBJ1-1; possibly TRBD1 for D (5 bases). There are 13 residues in the CDR3. In germline, CDR1 is SGHNT, CDR2 YYREEE (reference sequence). V lost 1 base, J lost 4 bases, and 8 bases lay in between. The CDR3 loop reads CASSLPGSTEAFF. DNA of the CDR3: TGTGCCAGCAGCTTGCCAGGGAGCACTGAAGCTTTCTTT.

The V call is TRBV12-3 or TRBV12-4, the J call TRBJ2-1, with TRBD2 matching 9 bases. The ends lost 3 bases at V and 8 bases at J; junction bases unmatched: 5. This CDR3 has 14 residues. The CDR3 DNA follows: TGTGCCAGCAGTTTCGCTAGCGGGATGTATGAGCAGTTCTTC. This gives the protein CASSFASGMYEQFF.

The chain's CDR3 is CASSQRLAIPSSYEQYF. CDR3 sequence (DNA): TGCGCCAGCAGCCAACGACTCGCCATCCCTAGCTCCTACGAGCAGTACTTC. The rearrangement uses TRBV4-1 and TRBJ2-7; D is ambiguous. Germline V CDR1 and CDR2: MGHRA, YSYEKL. Trimming took off 2 bases at V and 0 bases at J, with 17 bases between the two ends. The CDR3 consists of 17 residues.

This clonotype was recorded once. This sequence joins TRBV12-3 or TRBV12-4 and TRBJ2-3; 9 bases match TRBD2. J lost 5 bases, V lost 6 bases, and 15 bases had no gene match. The CDR3 spans 17 residues. The CDR3 here is CASSPRVAGASGDTQYF. CDR3 in DNA: TGTGCCAGCAGCCCCCGAGTAGCGGGAGCCTCTGGAGATACGCAGTATTTT.

This clonotype was picked up one time. The germline gene is not matched at one end of the junction; a read error may be the cause. The chain uses TRBV19 and TRBJ2-2, with TRBD1 matching over 7 bases. There are 14 residues in the CDR3. CDR1 and CDR2 (germline): LNHDA, SQIVND (reference sequence). The CDR3, as DNA: TGTGCCAGTAGGGACAGGCTTAACACCGGGGAGCTGCTTTTT. Amino acid sequence: CASRDRLNTGELLF. Combining the CDR3 with reference TRBV19 and TRBJ2-2 gives the whole variable domain DGGITQSPKYLFRKEGQNVTLSCEQNLNHDAMYWYRQDPGQGLRLIYYSQIVNDFQKGDIAEGYSVSREKKESFPLTVTSAQKNPTAFYLCASRDRLNTGELLFGEGSRLTVL.

The chain employs TRBV5-1 and TRBJ2-1; D unresolved. Germline CDR1 SGHRS, CDR2 YFSETQ. Trimming stripped 0 bases from V and 2 bases from J, with 6 bases between. The CDR3 sequence is 14 residues long. Here the CDR3 reads CASSLAIAYNEQFF. The CDR3 coding sequence is TGCGCCAGCAGCTTGGCCATCGCCTACAATGAGCAGTTCTTC. The entire variable domain, with the rest obtained from reference TRBV5-1 and TRBJ2-1, is as follows: KAGVTQTPRYLIKTRGQQVTLSCSPISGHRSVSWYQQTPGQGLQFLFEYFSETQRNKGNFPGRFSGRQFSNSRSEMNVSTLELGDSALYLCASSLAIAYNEQFFGPGTRLTVL.

V gene TRBV27 combines with J gene TRBJ1-2, with D possibly TRBD1 on 6 matching bases. V was shortened by 3 bases and J by 4 bases, with 15 bases between the two germline ends. The CDR3 extends over 15 amino acids. Germline lookup yields CDR1 MNHEY and CDR2 SMNVEV (reference sequence). The DNA for the CDR3 is TGTGCCAGCAGTTTTTCCGACGGACAGCCCTATGGCTACACCTTC. Protein: CASSFSDGQPYGYTF.

The chain couples TRBV27 to TRBJ2-7, with D possibly TRBD1 on 5 matching bases. The CDR3 has 12 amino acids. Between the trimmed V and J ends, which lost 8 bases and 10 bases, there was a span of 18 bases. Germline V gene sequence: CDR1 MNHEY, CDR2 SMNVEV (reference sequence). The CDR3 sequence: CASGYPQGDQYF. DNA of the CDR3: TGTGCCAGCGGATACCCCCAGGGCGATCAGTACTTC.

The genes are TRBV28 and TRBJ1-2, with 12 bases matching TRBD1. The V and J ends lost 5 bases and 3 bases, in that order; junction bases with no gene match: 4. Germline CDR1 is MDHEN and CDR2 is SYDVKM. This CDR3 has 15 residues. The CDR3 DNA is TGTGCCAGCAGTCCGGGACAGGGGGCTGACTATGGCTACACCTTC. Amino acid sequence: CASSPGQGADYGYTF.

The J gene is TRBJ2-2, the V gene TRBV5-4, with 14 nucleotides matching TRBD2. CDR1 SGHNT and CDR2 YYREEE come from the germline V gene (reference sequence). J lost 3 bases, V lost 4 bases, and 2 bases had no gene match. CDR3 length: 16 residues. CDR3 in DNA: TGTGCCAGCAGCAGACTAGCGGGAGGGGACACCGGGGAGCTGTTTTTT. This codes for CASSRLAGGDTGELFF.

The sample holds a few counts of this clonotype. The J gene is TRBJ1-5, the V gene TRBV12-3 or TRBV12-4; D remains unclear. With 4 bases removed from V and 0 bases from J, the gap between germline ends came to 4 bases. This CDR3 has 13 residues. This chain's CDR3 is CASSYNSNQPQHF. The CDR3 nucleotides are TGTGCCAGCAGTTATAATAGCAATCAGCCCCAGCATTTT.

V and J are TRBV5-1 and TRBJ2-2; 7 positions match TRBD1. Germline CDR1 is SGHRS and CDR2 is YFSETQ. The length of the CDR3 is 17 residues. Trimming removed 0 bases from V and 6 bases from J; junction bases left unmatched: 11. CDR3 residues: CASSLEDRWSFAGELFF. The CDR3 DNA reads TGCGCCAGCAGCTTGGAGGACAGGTGGTCATTTGCCGGGGAGCTGTTTTTT.

V gene TRBV7-2 combines with J gene TRBJ1-1, with 7 bases that match TRBD1. Germline CDR1 reads SGHTA; CDR2 reads FQGNSA. Trimming cost V 6 bases and J 6 bases; bases outside gene matches: 7. The CDR3 sequence is 13 residues long. CDR3 protein: CASREQGRPEAFF. The CDR3 region has the DNA TGTGCCAGCAGGGAACAGGGGCGTCCTGAAGCTTTCTTT.

This clonotype was seen only a few times. This chain links TRBV4-1 with TRBJ2-5; D may be TRBD2 (6 bases). Trimming shortened V by 4 bases and J by 5 bases, and 20 bases separated the two germline ends. Per the germline V gene, CDR1 is MGHRA and CDR2 is YSYEKL. This CDR3 contains 16 residues. The CDR3 region is CASSPRKASVSETQYF. The CDR3, as DNA: TGCGCCAGCAGCCCGCGAAAGGCTAGCGTTTCGGAGACCCAGTACTTC.

This clonotype is a singleton in its sample. CDR3 region: CATSDLPEGEAFF. CDR3 nucleotides: TGTGCCACCAGTGATCTCCCAGAGGGGGAAGCTTTCTTT. The V call is TRBV24-1, the J call TRBJ1-1, with D possibly being TRBD1 (5 bases). This CDR3 spans 13 amino acids. The germline gives CDR1 KGHDR, CDR2 SFDVKD. Trimming left V 3 bases short and J 8 bases short, with 12 bases between.

The V call is TRBV5-1, the J call TRBJ1-1; D may be TRBD1 (5 bases). Trimming left V 0 bases short and J 3 bases short, with 12 bases between. The CDR3 length is 15 residues. Germline loops: CDR1 SGHRS, CDR2 YFSETQ. The CDR3 spells CASSLALTGDTEAFF. DNA of the CDR3: TGCGCCAGCAGCTTGGCACTTACAGGTGACACTGAAGCTTTCTTT.